The clone carrying this T cell receptor (beta chain) was seen a single time. Original processing notes: Reference gene primers were amplified, and this amplification served to estimate nucleated cell counts. Clones were sequenced by immunoSEQ multiplex PCR, and TCRdb holds only the in-frame ones, with some missing. Clone size and the V and J calls come from that table; the DNA yielded D and trimming. The sample carries some 120,000 clones, roughly 88% recorded once. The data were taken from a study of blood T cell repertoires in COVID-19. Trimming left V 3 bases short and J 6 bases short, with 14 bases between. Germline V gene sequence: CDR1 MDHEN, CDR2 SYDVKM. The CDR3 runs to 15 residues.

The source material was peripheral blood. The TCR sequence derives from a woman in her 70s with acute or convalescent COVID-19. The genes are TRBV28 and TRBJ2-2, with a tentative D call TRBD1 (6 bases). The chain's CDR3 is CASSLEPGDPGELFF. CDR3 DNA: TGTGCCAGCAGTTTGGAGCCAGGGGACCCCGGGGAGCTGTTTTTT.